Presented here are 30 T cell receptor beta chains from one specimen sequenced in a study of T cells in Graves' hyperthyroidism and ophthalmopathy. Amplification yielded TCR beta CDR3 regions, with RNA transcripts as the source. TCR CDR3 underwent first-round RT-PCR with the HTBI primer set. MiXCR, run by TCRdb on the multiplex PCR reads, gives a single entry per CDR3 protein. In the table there are 500,000 to 650,000 distinct CDR3 sequences, just under 20% of which are singletons. Input material: blood. The receptors come from a man in his forties with Graves' ophthalmopathy.

This clonotype was counted a few times. This chain connects TRBV3-1 to TRBJ1-6; D is perhaps TRBD1 (5 bases). CDR1 and CDR2 from the germline V gene are LGHDT and YNNKEL (reference sequence). CDR3 length: 14 residues. Trimming left V 1 base short and J 9 bases short, with 10 bases between. This CDR3 is CASSQGADSSPLHF. CDR3 coding DNA: TGTGCCAGCAGCCAAGGGGCTGACAGTTCACCCCTCCACTTT.

This clonotype has only a few counts. This rearrangement joins TRBV6-2 or TRBV6-3 to TRBJ2-1; 10 nucleotides agree with TRBD1. The germline gives CDR1 MNHEY, CDR2 SVGEGT. This CDR3 is built from 15 residues. The V and J ends lost 7 bases and 9 bases, in that order; junction bases with no gene match: 12. This CDR3 is CASILTGGALAEQFF. As DNA, the CDR3 is TGTGCCAGCATTTTGACAGGGGGCGCTTTAGCTGAGCAGTTCTTC.

At least ten counts were recorded for this clonotype. CDR3 in DNA: TGTGCCAGCAGTTCCCGCCTGTCGGGACAGGGCCCCCGGGAGACCCAGTACTTC. Translated, it gives CASSSRLSGQGPRETQYF. The chain links TRBV27 to TRBJ2-5; 9 bases agree with TRBD1. Germline values: CDR1 MNHEY, CDR2 SMNVEV (reference sequence). The length of the CDR3 is 18 residues. The J segment lost 5 bases and the V segment lost 4 bases, leaving 17 bases of the junction unmatched.

This clonotype has a count of ten or more. V usage is TRBV20-1 and J usage is TRBJ2-7; D might be TRBD2 (6 bases). This CDR3 is built from 12 residues. V dropped 4 bases and J dropped 2 bases, with 9 bases sitting between them. Germline V gene sequence: CDR1 DFQATT, CDR2 SNEGSKA (reference sequence). CDR3 residues: CSAKTSTYEQYF. In nucleotides, the CDR3 is TGCAGTGCTAAAACTAGCACCTACGAGCAGTACTTC.

CDR3 sequence reads: CSVSVTDTQYF. As DNA, the CDR3 is TGCAGCGTGAGTGTAACAGATACGCAGTATTTT. The rearrangement links TRBV29-1 to TRBJ2-3; D uncertain. There are 11 residues in the CDR3. The germline CDR1 and CDR2 sequences are SQVTM and ANQGSEA. V dropped 6 bases and J dropped 3 bases, with 7 bases sitting between them.

The rearrangement uses TRBV25-1 and TRBJ2-5; TRBD1 agrees at 7 bases. With 3 bases clipped from V and 5 bases from J, the junction kept 12 bases outside the gene matches. The CDR3 extends over 16 amino acids. CDR1 MGHDK and CDR2 SYGVNS come from the germline V gene. Written as DNA, the CDR3 is TGTGCCAGCAGTGATGGGGGACAGCTAGTCGCGGAGACCCAGTACTTC. Translated, it gives CASSDGGQLVAETQYF. The variable domain in full, completed from reference TRBV25-1 and TRBJ2-5, reads EADIYQTPRYLVIGTGKKITLECSQTMGHDKMYWYQQDPGMELHLIHYSYGVNSTEKGDLSSESTVSRIRTEHFPLTLESARPSHTSQYLCASSDGGQLVAETQYFGPGTRLLVL.

This clonotype was seen ten or more times. The rearrangement links TRBV28 to TRBJ2-1; D is unclear. Trimming stripped 3 bases from V and 5 bases from J, with 11 bases between. The CDR3 has 14 residues. Looked up from germline, CDR1 is MDHEN and CDR2 is SYDVKM. The CDR3 DNA sequence: TGTGCCAGCAGTTTCCTTTCGGGTCACAATGAGCAGTTCTTC. This translates into CASSFLSGHNEQFF.

The rearrangement uses TRBV27 and TRBJ1-6, with D possibly TRBD1 on 5 matching bases. The CDR3 runs to 16 residues. Germline V gene lookup returns CDR1 MNHEY and CDR2 SMNVEV (reference sequence). Trimming pared 2 bases from V and 0 bases from J, leaving 8 bases between. The DNA for the CDR3 is TGTGCCAGCAGTTTAAACAGGAGCTCCTATAATTCACCCCTCCACTTT. As protein: CASSLNRSSYNSPLHF.

This clonotype was seen only once. A read error may be the cause here, since a much bigger clone is one base away. The chain links TRBV18 to TRBJ1-1; 9 positions agree with TRBD1. Trimming at V came to 6 bases and at J to 3 bases, leaving 8 bases not matched to a gene. This CDR3 region has 15 residues. Germline assignment: CDR1 KGHSH and CDR2 LQKENI. The CDR3 coding sequence is TGTGCCAGCTCCCGGGACAGGGCGGCTCACACTGAAGCTTTCTTT. It translates to CASSRDRAAHTEAFF.

A few counts support this clonotype. The rearrangement links TRBV27 to TRBJ2-2; D not certain. Germline CDR1 is MNHEY and CDR2 is SMNVEV (reference sequence). The V end was cut by 5 bases, the J end by 0 bases, with 13 bases between. CDR3 length: 16 amino acids. The CDR3 coding sequence is TGTGCCAGCAGTCCAATTTTGTCCACGAACACCGGGGAGCTGTTTTTT. As protein: CASSPILSTNTGELFF.

The chain carries TRBV19 and TRBJ2-1; 7 bases map to TRBD2. With V trimmed by 5 bases and J by 4 bases, 14 bases remained unmatched. Germline V gene lookup returns CDR1 LNHDA and CDR2 SQIVND (reference sequence). The CDR3 runs to 17 residues. The DNA of the CDR3 is TGTGCCAGTAGTGCTGAGCGGAGCGGGATCTTTTACAATGAGCAGTTCTTC. Amino acids: CASSAERSGIFYNEQFF.

This clonotype was detected a few times. The J gene is TRBJ2-2, the V gene TRBV7-9, with 7 positions matching TRBD1. J was trimmed by 0 bases and V by 6 bases; bases with no gene match: 7. This CDR3 spans 16 amino acids. In germline, CDR1 is SEHNR, CDR2 FQNEAQ (reference sequence). The CDR3 region has the DNA TGTGCCAGCAGTCTTACAGGGGCCCCGAACACCGGGGAGCTGTTTTTT. It is translated as CASSLTGAPNTGELFF.

This clonotype was detected only a few times. This chain joins TRBV20-1 and TRBJ1-4; 7 nucleotides agree with TRBD1. CDR3 length equals 16 residues. Germline V lookup: CDR1 DFQATT, CDR2 SNEGSKA (reference sequence). The V segment lost 3 bases and the J segment 8 bases; nucleotides outside the gene matches: 15. The CDR3 spells CSASTLQGSIKEKLFF. DNA for the CDR3: TGCAGTGCTAGTACTTTACAGGGGTCAATAAAGGAAAAACTGTTTTTT.

There are a few counts of this clonotype. The CDR3 loop reads CASSLGGFNEQFF. CDR3 in DNA: TGTGCCAGCAGTCTCGGGGGCTTCAATGAGCAGTTCTTC. The chain links TRBV6-1 to TRBJ2-1; D is possibly TRBD1 or TRBD2 (6 bases each). V lost 5 bases and J 6 bases, leaving 11 bases between the germline ends. The germline CDR1 and CDR2 sequences are MNHNS and SASEGT. The CDR3 spans 13 residues.

This clonotype was observed many times. The genes are TRBV7-3 and TRBJ2-2, with TRBD1 as a possible D gene (6 bases). Deletions cut 8 bases from V and 0 bases from J, with 10 bases between. The CDR3 runs to 14 residues. Germline V gene lookup returns CDR1 SGHTA and CDR2 FQGTGA. CDR3 nucleotide sequence: TGTGCCAGCGGGGGCAGGGCGAACACCGGGGAGCTGTTTTTT. It translates to CASGGRANTGELFF.

This clonotype was seen just once. The CDR3: CASARGPVDTQYF. The CDR3, as DNA: TGCGCCAGCGCCAGGGGGCCGGTAGATACGCAGTATTTT. This chain uses TRBV4-1 with TRBJ2-3; 8 bases match TRBD1. The trim removed 8 bases at V and 5 bases at J, leaving 6 bases unmatched. The CDR3 totals 13 residues. Germline lookup yields CDR1 MGHRA and CDR2 YSYEKL.

In DNA form, the CDR3 reads TGTGCCAGCAGCTTAGGGGGCCGACCCCAGCATTTT. The encoded protein is CASSLGGRPQHF. The chain has TRBV7-9 and TRBJ1-5; the D gene is possibly TRBD1 (5 bases). In germline, CDR1 is SEHNR, CDR2 FQNEAQ (reference sequence). The CDR3 is made up of 12 amino acids. Trimming cost V 1 base and J 10 bases, with 8 bases left between them.

The J gene is TRBJ1-6, the V gene TRBV5-1; 7 positions match TRBD1. Germline V lookup: CDR1 SGHRS, CDR2 YFSETQ. V lost 5 bases and J lost 8; bases outside the gene matches: 7. The CDR3 totals 14 residues. This CDR3 reads CASRDSTGHSPLHF. Here the CDR3 DNA reads TGCGCCAGCAGGGACTCGACAGGGCATTCACCCCTCCACTTT.

This clonotype has ten or more counts. V gene TRBV30 combines with J gene TRBJ2-2; TRBD2 might be the D (5 bases). The CDR3 consists of 15 residues. V was clipped by 0 bases and J by 5 bases, with 13 bases between them. Germline assignment: CDR1 GTSNPN and CDR2 SVGIG (reference sequence). CDR3 amino acids: CAWSVTGRGTGELFF. DNA of the CDR3: TGTGCCTGGAGTGTAACCGGCCGCGGGACCGGGGAGCTGTTTTTT. The full variable domain, its missing parts supplied by reference TRBV30 and TRBJ2-2, is SQTIHQWPATLVQPVGSPLSLECTVEGTSNPNLYWYRQAAGRGLQLLFYSVGIGQISSEVPQNLSASRPQDRQFILSSKKLLLSDSGFYLCAWSVTGRGTGELFFGEGSRLTVL.

This clonotype appeared many times. This chain connects TRBV18 to TRBJ2-7; the match to TRBD1 covers 9 bases. Losses at the gene ends were 3 bases for V and 6 bases for J; bases not matched to a gene: 6. The CDR3 has 14 amino acids. Germline CDR1 KGHSH, CDR2 LQKENI. CDR3 DNA sequence: TGTGCCAGCTCACCCAGGGGACAGGGTGGCGAGCAGTACTTC. Translation: CASSPRGQGGEQYF.

The chain combines TRBV12-3 or TRBV12-4 with TRBJ1-2, with 8 bases fitting TRBD1. This CDR3 comprises 16 residues. V was pared by 1 base and J by 4 bases, with 8 bases of the junction left unmatched. The CDR3 nucleotides are TGTGCCAGCAGTTTAGGGGGGACAGGAGAGGGCTATGGCTACACCTTC. Amino acid sequence: CASSLGGTGEGYGYTF.

The V call is TRBV30, the J call TRBJ2-1; D unresolved. This CDR3 is built from 10 residues. Per germline, CDR1 GTSNPN and CDR2 SVGIG (reference sequence). V was clipped by 7 bases and J by 9 bases, with 10 bases between them. The DNA of the CDR3 is TGTGCCTCCTTCACTGGTGAGCAGTTCTTC. It encodes CASFTGEQFF.

The V and J genes are TRBV4-1 and TRBJ2-2, with unresolved D. The CDR3 has 16 residues. CDR1 MGHRA and CDR2 YSYEKL come from the germline V gene. The V end was cut by 1 base, the J end by 0 bases, with 9 bases between. The CDR3 loop reads CASSQGRLTNTGELFF. The CDR3 bases are TGCGCCAGCAGCCAAGGGCGACTTACGAACACCGGGGAGCTGTTTTTT.

This clonotype is a singleton in its sample. The chain employs TRBV30 and TRBJ2-1, with D possibly TRBD1 on 6 matching bases. V lost 3 bases and J lost 0, with 21 bases in between. The CDR3 has 18 residues. In germline, CDR1 is GTSNPN, CDR2 SVGIG (reference sequence). The CDR3 sequence is CAWSGQGSPRSSYNEQFF. The CDR3 DNA follows: TGTGCCTGGAGCGGGCAGGGGTCCCCCCGGAGCTCCTACAATGAGCAGTTCTTC.

This clonotype was counted a few times. The chain uses TRBV5-6 and TRBJ2-5, with D perhaps matching TRBD1 or TRBD2 (5 bases each). Trimming left V 0 bases short and J 5 bases short, with 14 bases between. This CDR3 is built from 15 residues. Per the germline V gene, CDR1 is SGHDT and CDR2 is YYEEEE. The CDR3 spells CASSLGVTGRETQYF. CDR3 in DNA: TGTGCCAGCAGCTTGGGTGTAACGGGGCGGGAGACCCAGTACTTC.

This clonotype was seen repeatedly, ten times or more. V gene TRBV18 combines with J gene TRBJ1-2; the match to TRBD1 covers 10 bases. V was pared by 3 bases and J by 4 bases, with 5 bases of the junction left unmatched. This CDR3 is built from 15 residues. CDR1 KGHSH and CDR2 LQKENI come from the germline V gene. The CDR3 loop is CASSPLDRGVYGYTF. The CDR3 DNA follows: TGTGCCAGCTCACCGTTGGACAGGGGGGTCTATGGCTACACCTTC.

In this sample, this clonotype turned up many times. This chain links TRBV2 with TRBJ2-1, with D hard to call. Germline V gene sequence: CDR1 SNHLY, CDR2 FYNNEI. V was trimmed by 1 base and J by 9 bases, leaving 10 bases between them. The CDR3 is 13 amino acids. CDR3: CASSEDGFTEQFF. The CDR3 bases are TGTGCCAGCAGTGAAGATGGCTTTACTGAGCAGTTCTTC.

This clonotype was picked up many times. This sequence joins TRBV28 and TRBJ2-7; 10 bases are a match to TRBD1. V gave up 5 bases and J gave up 6 bases; unmatched junction bases: 13. The germline V gene encodes CDR1 MDHEN and CDR2 SYDVKM. This CDR3 region has 16 residues. The DNA of the CDR3 is TGTGCCAGCAGTCCGCACCTTTGGGACAGGGGACGCGAGCAGTACTTC. It yields the protein CASSPHLWDRGREQYF.

This clonotype was counted only a few times. The gene calls are TRBV7-9 and TRBJ1-2, with D unresolved. The CDR3 loop spans 11 amino acids. Trimming removed 1 base at V and 11 bases at J, with 8 bases between. The germline CDR1 and CDR2 sequences are SEHNR and FQNEAQ (reference sequence). The CDR3 reads CASSLGALYTF. In DNA, the CDR3 is TGTGCCAGCAGCTTAGGTGCCCTATACACCTTC.

This clonotype was detected a few times. The chain has TRBV20-1 and TRBJ1-3, with D perhaps matching TRBD1 (6 bases). V was shortened by 3 bases and J by 4 bases, with 13 bases between the two germline ends. CDR3 length: 14 residues. Per the germline V gene, CDR1 is DFQATT and CDR2 is SNEGSKA (reference sequence). The CDR3 region has the DNA TGCAGTGCTAGGGGGGCCTCTTCAGGAAACACCATATATTTT. Residues: CSARGASSGNTIYF.